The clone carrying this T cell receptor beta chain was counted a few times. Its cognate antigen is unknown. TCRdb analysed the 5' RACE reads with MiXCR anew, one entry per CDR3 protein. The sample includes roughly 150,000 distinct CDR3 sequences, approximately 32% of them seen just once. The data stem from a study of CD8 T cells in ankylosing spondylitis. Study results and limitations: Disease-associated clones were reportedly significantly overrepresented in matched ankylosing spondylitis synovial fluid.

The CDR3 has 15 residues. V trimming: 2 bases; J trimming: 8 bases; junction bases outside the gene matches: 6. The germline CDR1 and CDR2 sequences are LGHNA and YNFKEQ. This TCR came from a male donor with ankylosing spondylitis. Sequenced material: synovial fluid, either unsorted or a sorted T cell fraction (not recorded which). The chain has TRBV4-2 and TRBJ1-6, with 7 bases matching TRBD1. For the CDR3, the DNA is TGTGCCAGCAGCCAAACGACAGGGCGGGATTCACCCCTCCACTTT. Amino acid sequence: CASSQTTGRDSPLHF.